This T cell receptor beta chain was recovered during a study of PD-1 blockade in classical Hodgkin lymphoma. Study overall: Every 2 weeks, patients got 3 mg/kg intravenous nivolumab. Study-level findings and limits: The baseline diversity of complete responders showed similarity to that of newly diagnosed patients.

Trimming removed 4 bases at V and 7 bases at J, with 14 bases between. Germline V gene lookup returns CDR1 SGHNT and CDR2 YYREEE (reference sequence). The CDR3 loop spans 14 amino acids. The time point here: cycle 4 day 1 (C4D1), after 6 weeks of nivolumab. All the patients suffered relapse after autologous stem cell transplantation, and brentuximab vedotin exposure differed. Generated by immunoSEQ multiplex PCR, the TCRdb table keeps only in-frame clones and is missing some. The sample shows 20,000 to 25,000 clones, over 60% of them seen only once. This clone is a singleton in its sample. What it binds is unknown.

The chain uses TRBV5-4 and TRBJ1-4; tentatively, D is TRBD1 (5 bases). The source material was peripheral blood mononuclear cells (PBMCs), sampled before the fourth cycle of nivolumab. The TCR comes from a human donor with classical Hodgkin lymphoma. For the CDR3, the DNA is TGTGCCAGCAGCGGCCCCGGTAGGGGTGAAAAACTGTTTTTT. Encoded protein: CASSGPGRGEKLFF.